The 29 T cell receptor beta chains presented below share a single source sample, sequenced in a study of siplizumab effects on memory and regulatory T cells. TCRdb's table, derived via immunoSEQ multiplex PCR, lists solely in-frame clones and lacks some. The sample contains about 56,000 clones, about 97% of which appear only once. Sequencing was done on a sample of naive CD8+ T cells sorted from blood. The receptors originated from a human donor in good health.

The V call is TRBV19, the J call TRBJ2-3; no clear D. Per germline, CDR1 LNHDA and CDR2 SQIVND (reference sequence). Trimming shortened V by 2 bases and J by 3 bases, and 0 bases separated the two germline ends. The CDR3 spans 11 residues. The CDR3 loop is CASSITDTQYF. CDR3 in DNA: TGTGCCAGTAGTATAACAGATACGCAGTATTTT.

This clone has just one count. The CDR3 region has the DNA TGTGCCAGCAGTTCGGGGACTAGCGGGGCCTACAATGAGCAGTTCTTC. It is translated as CASSSGTSGAYNEQFF. The rearrangement uses TRBV27 and TRBJ2-1; 13 positions agree with TRBD2. V gave up 4 bases and J gave up 2 bases; unmatched junction bases: 2. CDR1 is MNHEY, CDR2 SMNVEV, per germline (reference sequence). This CDR3 has 16 amino acids.

This clone was picked up one time. The chain links TRBV9 to TRBJ2-7, with TRBD1 matching 7 bases. Germline trimming cut 4 bases from V and 2 bases from J; bases unmatched to any gene: 6. Per the germline V gene, CDR1 is SGDLS and CDR2 is YYNGEE. The length of the CDR3 is 14 residues. This CDR3 reads CASSPNQGAYEQYF. CDR3 nucleotides: TGTGCCAGCAGCCCAAACCAGGGGGCCTACGAGCAGTACTTC.

J is TRBJ2-1 and V is TRBV7-8; a possible D gene is TRBD2 (6 bases). This CDR3 has 14 amino acids. The germline CDR1 and CDR2 sequences are SGHVS and FQNEAQ. Trimming took off 3 bases at V and 5 bases at J, with 11 bases between the two ends. CDR3 amino acids: CASSFALADNEQFF. CDR3 DNA: TGTGCCAGCAGCTTTGCACTAGCAGACAATGAGCAGTTCTTC.

This chain connects TRBV6-5 to TRBJ1-2; 7 nucleotides line up with TRBD1. This CDR3 comprises 15 residues. J lost 7 bases, V lost 4 bases, and 12 bases had no gene match. CDR1 MNHEY and CDR2 SVGAGI come from the germline V gene. The CDR3 sequence is CASSSGTDLLVGYTF. The CDR3 DNA is TGTGCCAGCAGTTCCGGGACAGACCTTTTGGTTGGCTACACCTTC.

The sample holds one count of this clone. This chain joins TRBV5-5 and TRBJ1-1; TRBD1 is a possible D gene (5 bases). V lost 4 bases to trimming and J lost 3 bases, with 13 bases between them. The germline CDR1 and CDR2 sequences are SGHKS and YYEKEE (reference sequence). The CDR3 extends over 14 amino acids. The chain's CDR3 is CASSRNRGDTEAFF. The CDR3 DNA is TGTGCCAGCAGCCGGAATCGGGGGGACACTGAAGCTTTCTTT. The complete variable domain, with remaining parts taken from reference TRBV5-5 and TRBJ1-1, reads DAGVTQSPTHLIKTRGQQVTLRCSPISGHKSVSWYQQVLGQGPQFIFQYYEKEERGRGNFPDRFSARQFPNYSSELNVNALLLGDSALYLCASSRNRGDTEAFFGQGTRLTVV.

The chain combines TRBV14 with TRBJ2-5, with 10 bases fitting TRBD2. CDR3 size: 16 residues. The ends lost 8 bases at V and 5 bases at J; junction bases unmatched: 14. Germline V gene data show CDR1 as SGHDN and CDR2 as FVKESK. Here the CDR3 DNA reads TGTGCCAGCGCCTCCCGAGCGGGAGGGCCCTCGGAGACCCAGTACTTC. Its translation is CASASRAGGPSETQYF.

The V gene is TRBV5-1, the J gene TRBJ2-7, with TRBD2 matching over 7 bases. The junction had 9 bases not matched to a gene; V was cut back by 3 bases and J by 6 bases. CDR1 is SGHRS and CDR2 is YFSETQ in the germline V gene. This CDR3 spans 14 amino acids. CDR3 amino acids: CASSSSISGGEQYF. The CDR3 DNA reads TGCGCCAGCAGCTCAAGCATATCGGGAGGCGAGCAGTACTTC.

The J gene is TRBJ1-1, the V gene TRBV29-1; 7 nucleotides agree with TRBD1. The CDR3 contains 14 residues. Per the germline V gene, CDR1 is SQVTM and CDR2 is ANQGSEA. The trim removed 1 base at V and 3 bases at J, leaving 5 bases unmatched. CDR3 sequence reads: CSVEGDRVYTEAFF. The CDR3 region has the DNA TGCAGCGTTGAAGGGGACAGAGTCTACACTGAAGCTTTCTTT.

The chain recombines TRBV29-1 with TRBJ1-1; D is unclear. This CDR3 spans 11 amino acids. V lost 3 bases to trimming and J lost 3 bases, with 5 bases between them. Germline assignment: CDR1 SQVTM and CDR2 ANQGSEA. The CDR3 loop reads CSVEADTEAFF. As DNA, the CDR3 is TGCAGCGTTGAGGCAGACACTGAAGCTTTCTTT.

The V gene is TRBV5-1, the J gene TRBJ1-1; 7 nucleotides match TRBD1. The CDR3 runs to 15 residues. CDR1 is SGHRS, CDR2 YFSETQ, per germline. The trim removed 0 bases at V and 7 bases at J, leaving 9 bases unmatched. The CDR3 nucleotides read TGCGCCAGCAGCTTGGTGAGGGGGCAGCAGCTTGAAGCTTTCTTT. Translating gives CASSLVRGQQLEAFF.

The chain carries TRBV6-6 and TRBJ2-1; no definite D call. The V end was cut by 0 bases, the J end by 7 bases, with 1 base between. Germline-derived CDR1 and CDR2 are MNHNY and SVGAGI (reference sequence). The CDR3 covers 11 residues. CDR3 sequence: CASSYSNEQFF. The CDR3 DNA reads as TGTGCCAGCAGTTACTCGAATGAGCAGTTCTTC.

The gene calls are TRBV11-2 and TRBJ2-3; no definite D call. Germline V gene lookup returns CDR1 SGHAT and CDR2 FQNNGV. The CDR3 is 14 amino acids. Trimming cost V 2 bases and J 0 bases, with 6 bases left between them. The CDR3, as DNA: TGTGCCAGCAGCTTATATGGCAGCACAGATACGCAGTATTTT. This translates into CASSLYGSTDTQYF.

This clone was observed once. The gene calls are TRBV7-9 and TRBJ2-7, with 12 positions matching TRBD2. The CDR3 is 16 amino acids. Germline assignment: CDR1 SEHNR and CDR2 FQNEAQ (reference sequence). Unmatched junction bases numbered 7, after V lost 0 bases and J lost 7 bases. The DNA for the CDR3 is TGTGCCAGCAGCTTAGCACTAGCGGGAGGAATGGGGGAGCAGTACTTC. Translation: CASSLALAGGMGEQYF.

The chain recombines TRBV5-5 with TRBJ2-7; 8 bases fit TRBD2. Germline V gene sequence: CDR1 SGHKS, CDR2 YYEKEE (reference sequence). The CDR3 has 14 amino acids. V dropped 2 bases and J dropped 2; count of bases not matched to a gene: 3. The DNA for the CDR3 is TGTGCCAGCAGCTTCGGGACTAGTGCCTACGAGCAGTACTTC. Translation: CASSFGTSAYEQYF.

V gene TRBV9 combines with J gene TRBJ2-7, with D unresolved. Trimming cost V 2 bases and J 2 bases, with 8 bases left between them. This CDR3 has 13 amino acids. CDR1 is SGDLS, CDR2 YYNGEE, per germline. CDR3 region: CASSVGPTYEQYF. Written as DNA, the CDR3 is TGTGCCAGCAGCGTCGGTCCAACCTACGAGCAGTACTTC.

This clone came up once. The chain combines TRBV9 with TRBJ2-1; 9 nucleotides line up with TRBD2. The junction had 6 bases not matched to a gene; V was cut back by 0 bases and J by 5 bases. The CDR3 sequence is 16 residues long. Germline lookup yields CDR1 SGDLS and CDR2 YYNGEE. CDR3 region: CASSVGIAGVHNEQFF. The DNA for the CDR3 is TGTGCCAGCAGCGTAGGAATAGCGGGAGTCCACAATGAGCAGTTCTTC.

The rearrangement uses TRBV10-3 and TRBJ2-2, with 7 positions matching TRBD2. From germline, CDR1 is ENHRY and CDR2 SYGVKD. Trimming at V came to 7 bases and at J to 1 base, leaving 0 bases not matched to a gene. The CDR3 has 13 amino acids. Here the CDR3 reads CAIKRENTGELFF. For the CDR3, the DNA is TGTGCCATCAAGCGGGAGAACACCGGGGAGCTGTTTTTT.

V and J are TRBV27 and TRBJ1-5; D is unresolved. The CDR3 extends over 13 amino acids. V was pared by 3 bases and J by 1 base, with 4 bases between. CDR1 and CDR2 (germline): MNHEY, SMNVEV (reference sequence). CDR3 protein: CASSFESNQPQHF. CDR3 nucleotide sequence: TGTGCCAGCAGTTTTGAGAGCAATCAGCCCCAGCATTTT.

The chain links TRBV7-8 to TRBJ2-3; D gene ambiguous. This CDR3 spans 16 amino acids. Trimming stripped 0 bases from V and 5 bases from J, with 15 bases between. From germline, CDR1 is SGHVS and CDR2 FQNEAQ. CDR3: CASSLAGLGHRDTQYF. The CDR3 DNA reads TGTGCCAGCAGCTTAGCAGGGTTAGGCCACAGAGATACGCAGTATTTT. Full variable domain (remainder filled in from reference TRBV7-8 and TRBJ2-3): GAGVSQSPRYKVAKRGQDVALRCDPISGHVSLFWYQQALGQGPEFLTYFQNEAQLDKSGLPSDRFFAERPEGSVSTLKIQRTQQEDSAVYLCASSLAGLGHRDTQYFGPGTRLTVL.

The genes are TRBV7-9 and TRBJ1-2; D gene uncertain. Between the trimmed V and J ends, which lost 1 base and 1 base, there was a span of 7 bases. The CDR3 is 14 amino acids. Germline lookup yields CDR1 SEHNR and CDR2 FQNEAQ (reference sequence). The CDR3 DNA reads as TGTGCCAGCAGCTTAGACCCAGTTAACTATGGCTACACCTTC. It is translated as CASSLDPVNYGYTF.

The chain links TRBV9 to TRBJ2-1; no firm D call. V was cut by 3 bases and J by 8 bases, with 9 bases left in between. Germline V CDR1 and CDR2: SGDLS, YYNGEE. The CDR3 is 12 amino acids. The CDR3 reads CASSEENHEQFF. The CDR3 DNA follows: TGTGCCAGCAGCGAGGAAAACCATGAGCAGTTCTTC.

The gene calls are TRBV12-5 and TRBJ2-7, with 10 bases identical to TRBD2. From germline, CDR1 is LGHNT and CDR2 FRNRAP. With V trimmed by 1 base and J by 3 bases, 6 bases remained unmatched. The length of the CDR3 is 16 residues. CDR3 sequence reads: CASGLGPGTSVYEQYF. The DNA for the CDR3 is TGTGCTAGTGGTTTGGGGCCGGGGACTAGCGTCTACGAGCAGTACTTC.

The genes are TRBV5-1 and TRBJ2-1, with 11 bases that match TRBD2. The CDR3 has 15 amino acids. Germline V gene data show CDR1 as SGHRS and CDR2 as YFSETQ. V lost 1 base to trimming and J lost 8 bases; unmatched junction nucleotides: 5. The CDR3 nucleotides read TGCGCCAGCAGCTTGACTAGCGGGAGCCTGGATGAGCAGTTCTTC. This encodes CASSLTSGSLDEQFF.

The chain couples TRBV27 to TRBJ2-2; 7 bases fit TRBD1. Germline assignment: CDR1 MNHEY and CDR2 SMNVEV (reference sequence). The trim removed 5 bases at V and 0 bases at J, leaving 0 bases unmatched. The CDR3 spans 14 residues. The CDR3 DNA follows: TGTGCCAGCAGTCAGGGGGCGAACACCGGGGAGCTGTTTTTT. Protein: CASSQGANTGELFF.

CDR3 nucleotide sequence: TGTGCCAGAAGCTTGGTCCGGACAGGGCGGGAAAACATTCAGTACTTC. This codes for CARSLVRTGRENIQYF. V gene TRBV5-3 combines with J gene TRBJ2-4; 8 bases are shared with TRBD1. TRBV5-3 is an ORF, with its function uncertain. The CDR3 runs to 16 residues. J was trimmed by 5 bases and V by 0 bases; bases with no gene match: 7.

The J gene is TRBJ2-2, the V gene TRBV5-1, with 9 bases identical to TRBD1. The CDR3 runs to 16 residues. Looked up from germline, CDR1 is SGHRS and CDR2 is YFSETQ. With V trimmed by 4 bases and J by 4 bases, 8 bases remained unmatched. This CDR3 is CASSPDRGWGTGELFF. Written as DNA, the CDR3 is TGCGCCAGCAGCCCTGACAGGGGGTGGGGCACCGGGGAGCTGTTTTTT.

This CDR3 is CASSLYPGRRRDTEAFF. The CDR3 DNA follows: TGTGCCAGCAGTTTATACCCAGGAAGGCGGCGGGACACTGAAGCTTTCTTT. This chain uses TRBV28 with TRBJ1-1; no clear D gene. The CDR3 is 17 residues long. Germline CDR1 MDHEN, CDR2 SYDVKM. V was cut by 1 base and J by 3 bases, with 18 bases left in between.

This clone was counted a single time. The chain joins TRBV2 to TRBJ2-1, with D perhaps matching TRBD2 (6 bases). The V and J ends lost 4 bases and 7 bases respectively, with 14 bases between them. Germline V gene sequence: CDR1 SNHLY, CDR2 FYNNEI. This CDR3 comprises 14 residues. CDR3 in DNA: TGTGCCAGCAGTGCCCCCGGGACTTGGAATGAGCAGTTCTTC. The encoded protein is CASSAPGTWNEQFF.